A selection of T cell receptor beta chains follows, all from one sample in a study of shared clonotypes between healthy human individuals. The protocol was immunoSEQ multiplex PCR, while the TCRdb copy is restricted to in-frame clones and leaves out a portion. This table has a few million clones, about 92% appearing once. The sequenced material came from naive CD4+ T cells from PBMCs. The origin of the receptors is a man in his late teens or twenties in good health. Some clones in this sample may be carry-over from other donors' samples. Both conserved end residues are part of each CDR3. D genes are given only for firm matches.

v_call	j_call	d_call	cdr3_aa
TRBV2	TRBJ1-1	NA	CATQGEMNTEAFF
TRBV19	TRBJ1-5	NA	CASSILGNNQPQHF
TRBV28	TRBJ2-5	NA	CASSQQETQYF
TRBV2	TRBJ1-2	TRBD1	CATTGAEGFGYGYTF
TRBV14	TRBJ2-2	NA	CASSHPTGTGELFF
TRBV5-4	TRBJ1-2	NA	CASSLEGGRDGYTF
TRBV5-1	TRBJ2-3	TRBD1	CASSLGVGQGGSDTQYF
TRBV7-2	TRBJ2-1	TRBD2	CASSSGTSGGNEQFF
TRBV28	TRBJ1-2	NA	CASGTNYGYTF
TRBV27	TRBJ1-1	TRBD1	CASSLSRGRGREYTEAFF
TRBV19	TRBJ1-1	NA	CASSIVQGRTEAFF
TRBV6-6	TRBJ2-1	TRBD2	CASRPPGRHHNEQFF
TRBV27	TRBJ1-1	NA	CASSQRGLLNTEAFF
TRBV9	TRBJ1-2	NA	CASSAAGRGGNYGYTF
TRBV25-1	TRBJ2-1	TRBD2	CASSEASGRARYNEQFF
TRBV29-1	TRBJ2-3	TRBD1	CSGEDRGSLPDTQYF
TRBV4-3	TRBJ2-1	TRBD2	CASSQETRSGSGPTEQFF
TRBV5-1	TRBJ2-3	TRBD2	CASSVHPSGSSTDTQYF
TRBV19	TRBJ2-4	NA	CASRFGGVYENIQYF
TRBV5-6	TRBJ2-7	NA	CASSLGHSYEQYF
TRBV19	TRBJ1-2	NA	CASSHDYGYTF
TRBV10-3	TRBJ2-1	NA	CAIRGGGNSYNEQFF
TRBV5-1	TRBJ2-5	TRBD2	CASSYGLATQETQYF
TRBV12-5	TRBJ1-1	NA	CASGRQVNTEAFF
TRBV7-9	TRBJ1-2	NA	CASSLEGLILGDGYTF
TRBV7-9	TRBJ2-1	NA	CASSFLGESSLSSYNEQFF
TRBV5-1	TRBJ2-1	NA	CASRGVVGNEQFF
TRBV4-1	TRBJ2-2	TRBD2	CASSQASGRAATGELFF
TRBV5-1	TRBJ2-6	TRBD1	CASSLGTAGANVLTF
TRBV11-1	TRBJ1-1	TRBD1	CASSSVPTGREAFF
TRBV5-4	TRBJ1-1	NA	CASSAGQTRTEAFF
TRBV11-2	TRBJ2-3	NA	CASSFGGSQTQYF
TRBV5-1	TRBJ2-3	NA	CASGTRGLGTDTQYF
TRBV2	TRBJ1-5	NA	CASTGSQNQPQHF
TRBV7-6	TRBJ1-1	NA	CASSLAPGAWTEAFF
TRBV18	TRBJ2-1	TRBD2	CASSPRTSGKYNEQFF
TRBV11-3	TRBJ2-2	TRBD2	CASSQTSGSNGELFF
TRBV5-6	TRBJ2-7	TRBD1	CASSFGTETYEQYF
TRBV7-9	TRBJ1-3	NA	CASSLAFGNTIYF
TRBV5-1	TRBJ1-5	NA	CASSPAAGQPQHF
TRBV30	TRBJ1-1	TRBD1	CAWSVLVPGGATEAFF
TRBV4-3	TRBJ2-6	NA	CASSQEYWGSGANVLTF
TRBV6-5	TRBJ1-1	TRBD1	CASNTPGTDTEAFF
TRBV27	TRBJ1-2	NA	CASRMEGSNYGYTF
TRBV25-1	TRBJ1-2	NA	CASSSRINYGYTF